One and the same sample provided the 15 T cell receptor beta chains below, sequenced in a study of OX40 agonist ivuxolimab in advanced cancers. Sequenced by immunoSEQ multiplex PCR; TCRdb stores in-frame clones only, minus some. The sample holds more than 15,000 clones, roughly 69% seen once. Sequencing used CD4+ or CD8+ T cells sorted from blood, obtained in a trial of the OX40 agonist ivuxolimab. These receptors were collected from an adult with an advanced solid tumor such as melanoma, head and neck, liver or kidney cancer.

This clone occurred many times. For the CDR3, the DNA is TGTGCCAGCAGTCCCCCGGGGGGGGGTACCGGCTACGAGCAGTACTTC. Translated, it gives CASSPPGGGTGYEQYF. This chain uses TRBV28 with TRBJ2-7; 8 nucleotides line up with TRBD2. J gave up 3 bases and V 5 bases, and 12 bases lay outside the gene matches. Germline V gives CDR1 MDHEN, CDR2 SYDVKM. There are 16 residues in the CDR3. The whole variable domain, filled in from reference TRBV28 and TRBJ2-7, reads DVKVTQSSRYLVKRTGEKVFLECVQDMDHENMFWYRQDPGLGLRLIYFSYDVKMKEKGDIPEGYSVSREKKERFSLILESASTNQTSMYLCASSPPGGGTGYEQYFGPGTRLTVT.

This clone was seen once. The J gene is TRBJ1-2, the V gene TRBV19, with D possibly matching TRBD1 (5 bases). Trimming removed 6 bases from V and 7 bases from J, with 15 bases in between. The CDR3 is 13 residues long. Germline CDR1 and CDR2: LNHDA and SQIVND (reference sequence). CDR3 coding DNA: TGTGCCAGTAGGGGAGGGACGATTTCTGGCTACACCTTC. It specifies CASRGGTISGYTF. Supplemented by reference TRBV19 and TRBJ1-2, the full variable domain reads DGGITQSPKYLFRKEGQNVTLSCEQNLNHDAMYWYRQDPGQGLRLIYYSQIVNDFQKGDIAEGYSVSREKKESFPLTVTSAQKNPTAFYLCASRGGTISGYTFGSGTRLTVV.

The chain uses TRBV11-2 and TRBJ2-3; D gene uncertain. Trimming took 5 bases from V and 0 from J, leaving 6 bases between them. CDR1 and CDR2 (germline): SGHAT, FQNNGV. The CDR3 is made up of 13 amino acids. CDR3 bases: TGTGCCAGCAGCCCCCCAAGCACAGATACGCAGTATTTT. Encoded protein: CASSPPSTDTQYF. Drawing the rest from reference TRBV11-2 and TRBJ2-3, the complete variable domain is EAGVAQSPRYKIIEKRQSVAFWCNPISGHATLYWYQQILGQGPKLLIQFQNNGVVDDSQLPKDRFSAERLKGVDSTLKIQPAKLEDSAVYLCASSPPSTDTQYFGPGTRLTVL.

V is TRBV9 and J is TRBJ2-2, with D unresolved. V dropped 0 bases and J dropped 7 bases, with 4 bases sitting between them. CDR3 length: 12 amino acids. Germline-derived CDR1 and CDR2 are SGDLS and YYNGEE. Here the CDR3 reads CASSVVDGELFF. The CDR3 DNA sequence: TGTGCCAGCAGCGTAGTTGACGGGGAGCTGTTTTTT.

This rearrangement joins TRBV28 to TRBJ1-3; D gene uncertain. Germline V gene lookup returns CDR1 MDHEN and CDR2 SYDVKM. V was clipped by 2 bases and J by 3 bases, with 2 bases between them. The CDR3 consists of 12 residues. CDR3 coding DNA: TGTGCCAGCAGTTTAAATGGAAACACCATATATTTT. Encoded protein: CASSLNGNTIYF.

V gene TRBV7-9 combines with J gene TRBJ1-2; 10 bases are shared with TRBD1. V dropped 1 base and J dropped 7; count of bases not matched to a gene: 3. CDR1 SEHNR and CDR2 FQNEAQ come from the germline V gene (reference sequence). The CDR3 spans 14 residues. CDR3 in amino acids: CASSLGQGALGYTF. The CDR3 nucleotides read TGTGCCAGCAGCTTAGGACAGGGGGCTCTTGGCTACACCTTC.

The DNA for the CDR3 is TGTGCCAGCAGAGGGAAAGCCAAAAACATTCAGTACTTC. Protein sequence: CASRGKAKNIQYF. This sequence joins TRBV27 and TRBJ2-4; D is ambiguous. Germline V lookup: CDR1 MNHEY, CDR2 SMNVEV (reference sequence). V lost 6 bases and J lost 0, with 6 bases in between. This CDR3 has 13 residues.

This clone occurred many times. The chain couples TRBV7-9 to TRBJ2-7; no firm D call. V was trimmed by 5 bases and J by 7 bases, leaving 12 bases between them. CDR3 size: 12 residues. Germline-derived CDR1 and CDR2 are SEHNR and FQNEAQ (reference sequence). CDR3 nucleotide sequence: TGTGCCAGCAGCCCGCAATTGGAGGAGCAGTACTTC. This codes for CASSPQLEEQYF.

The rearrangement joins TRBV7-9 to TRBJ2-2; 8 nucleotides line up with TRBD1. The V and J ends lost 4 bases and 10 bases, in that order; junction bases with no gene match: 14. The CDR3 has 16 amino acids. Germline V gene data show CDR1 as SEHNR and CDR2 as FQNEAQ (reference sequence). The CDR3 DNA sequence: TGTGCCAGCAGCTCGGCAGGGGGCGCTTGGCGTGCGGAGCTGTTTTTT. This codes for CASSSAGGAWRAELFF.

This chain uses TRBV7-2 with TRBJ2-7; 16 bases map to TRBD2. CDR1 SGHTA and CDR2 FQGNSA come from the germline V gene. The junction had 8 bases not matched to a gene; V was cut back by 1 base and J by 5 bases. The CDR3 has 18 amino acids. The CDR3 loop is CASSLVVGLAGGPHEQYF. The CDR3 DNA reads as TGTGCCAGCAGCTTAGTCGTGGGACTAGCGGGAGGGCCCCACGAGCAGTACTTC.

The V gene is TRBV5-1, the J gene TRBJ2-2, with 9 positions matching TRBD1. CDR3 size: 15 residues. Per germline, CDR1 SGHRS and CDR2 YFSETQ. V lost 4 bases, J lost 4 bases, and 5 bases stayed unmatched. The CDR3 reads CASSPGTGTTGELFF. CDR3 sequence (DNA): TGCGCCAGCAGCCCCGGGACAGGGACCACCGGGGAGCTGTTTTTT.

The chain has TRBV7-9 and TRBJ2-7; 7 nucleotides agree with TRBD1. The CDR3 sequence is 15 residues long. Germline V CDR1 and CDR2: SEHNR, FQNEAQ (reference sequence). V was clipped by 2 bases and J by 4 bases; unmatched bases: 8. As DNA, the CDR3 is TGTGCCAGCAGCTTATATCCGGGACAGAAATACGAGCAGTACTTC. It codes for CASSLYPGQKYEQYF.

The chain is built from TRBV6-1 and TRBJ1-4; no clear D gene. This CDR3 has 14 amino acids. CDR1 is MNHNS, CDR2 SASEGT, per germline. V lost 1 base, J lost 2 bases, and 5 bases lay in between. CDR3 in DNA: TGTGCCAGCAGTGAAGGATCGACTAATGAAAAACTGTTTTTT. This translates into CASSEGSTNEKLFF.

This clone has a single count. The chain uses TRBV29-1 and TRBJ1-1; maybe TRBD1 (5 bases). This CDR3 has 12 residues. V shed 3 bases and J shed 4 bases, with 9 bases lying between them. Germline V gene lookup returns CDR1 SQVTM and CDR2 ANQGSEA. In DNA form, the CDR3 reads TGCAGCGTTGATGACAGCGTCACTGAAGCTTTCTTT. The encoded protein is CSVDDSVTEAFF.

This clone appeared once. J is TRBJ2-7 and V is TRBV13; D could derive from TRBD1 or TRBD2 (5 bases each). With 5 bases removed from V and 2 bases from J, the gap between germline ends came to 16 bases. The length of the CDR3 is 15 residues. Germline CDR1 is PRHDT and CDR2 is FYEKMQ (reference sequence). This CDR3 reads CASSPGAGITYEQYF. In DNA form, the CDR3 reads TGTGCCAGCAGCCCCGGGGCAGGTATTACCTACGAGCAGTACTTC.